The 26 T cell receptor beta chains presented below share a single source sample, sequenced in a study of regulatory T cells in long-lasting Graves disease. CDR3-region Arm-PCR and iRepertoire HTBI primers produced the TCR beta libraries. In TCRdb, the multiplex PCR reads were re-called with MiXCR into one record per CDR3 protein. This table has 250,000 to 300,000 distinct CDR3 sequences, around 23% appearing once. Time point of the sample: persistent/refractory GD, antithyroid drugs over 5 years with positive TRAb. There was RNA extracted from PBMCs, and the TCR library was made from it. The sequencing used peripheral blood mononuclear cells (PBMCs), collected when the disease was refractory, from a patient treated with antithyroid drugs. These TCRs come from a female donor with Graves disease.

This clonotype was seen at least ten times. The chain employs TRBV5-4 and TRBJ1-1; D not resolved. Germline V gives CDR1 SGHNT, CDR2 YYREEE (reference sequence). V was cut by 4 bases and J by 1 base, with 8 bases left in between. The CDR3 totals 13 residues. CDR3 in amino acids: CASSRRGNTEAFF. CDR3 DNA: TGTGCCAGCAGCCGCAGAGGGAACACTGAAGCTTTCTTT. Supplemented by reference TRBV5-4 and TRBJ1-1, the full variable domain reads ETGVTQSPTHLIKTRGQQVTLRCSSQSGHNTVSWYQQALGQGPQFIFQYYREEENGRGNFPPRFSGLQFPNYSSELNVNALELDDSALYLCASSRRGNTEAFFGQGTRLTVV.

This clonotype was found once. The chain combines TRBV27 with TRBJ1-1, with a possible D match to TRBD1 (6 bases). V was shortened by 2 bases and J by 4 bases, with 20 bases between the two germline ends. CDR3 length: 17 residues. Per the germline V gene, CDR1 is MNHEY and CDR2 is SMNVEV (reference sequence). The CDR3 bases are TGTGCCAGCAGTTTAATCCCTGTACAGGGCGCGGCCACTGAAGCTTTCTTT. It encodes CASSLIPVQGAATEAFF.

This clonotype was detected many times. This rearrangement joins TRBV6-1 to TRBJ1-2; D possibly corresponds to TRBD1 (6 bases). Trimming shortened V by 5 bases and J by 6 bases, and 13 bases separated the two germline ends. The germline CDR1 and CDR2 sequences are MNHNS and SASEGT. CDR3 length: 13 amino acids. CDR3 DNA: TGTGCCAGCAGTCAAGACAGGTTTAATGGCTACACCTTC. It yields the protein CASSQDRFNGYTF.

The chain combines TRBV7-9 with TRBJ2-7, with D perhaps TRBD1 (6 bases). The CDR3 covers 14 residues. Germline V gene data show CDR1 as SEHNR and CDR2 as FQNEAQ (reference sequence). Trimming took off 5 bases at V and 4 bases at J, with 15 bases between the two ends. This CDR3 reads CASSPGTKLYEQYF. The DNA for the CDR3 is TGTGCCAGCAGCCCCGGGACAAAGCTTTACGAGCAGTACTTC.

Comment on this clonotype: One end of the junction does not line up with germline, which may come from a read error. This chain joins TRBV7-7 and TRBJ2-5; weak D call: TRBD2 (5 bases). The V gene's germline CDR1 is SSHAT and CDR2 FNYEAQ (reference sequence). CDR3 length: 13 amino acids. The CDR3 region has the DNA TGTGCTAGCAGCCCACCGGGGTGGGAGATCCAGTACTTC. This gives the protein CASSPPGWEIQYF.

Ten or more counts support this clonotype. V and J are TRBV2 and TRBJ2-7; 8 bases are shared with TRBD1. The CDR3 consists of 13 residues. Looked up from germline, CDR1 is SNHLY and CDR2 is FYNNEI. Trimming removed 9 bases from V and 6 bases from J; junction bases left unmatched: 10. In DNA form, the CDR3 reads TGTGCCAGACGGACAGGGAGTCTCCTCGAGCAGTACTTC. This encodes CARRTGSLLEQYF.

This clonotype has a count of ten or more. The rearrangement links TRBV2 to TRBJ2-5, with a weak D call TRBD1 (5 bases). This CDR3 is 12 amino acids long. CDR1 is SNHLY and CDR2 is FYNNEI in the germline V gene. Between the trimmed V and J ends, which lost 6 bases and 2 bases, there was a span of 7 bases. The CDR3 reads CASRDTQETQYF. The CDR3 bases are TGTGCCAGCAGGGACACACAAGAGACCCAGTACTTC.

V is TRBV7-2 and J is TRBJ2-2; 7 nucleotides match TRBD2. Germline V gives CDR1 SGHTA, CDR2 FQGNSA. The J segment lost 6 bases and the V segment lost 4 bases, leaving 11 bases of the junction unmatched. This CDR3 contains 16 residues. This CDR3 is CASSSPTSSRSGELFF. CDR3 in DNA: TGTGCCAGCAGCTCCCCGACTAGCAGTCGGTCCGGGGAGCTGTTTTTT. The full variable domain, with the rest looked up from reference TRBV7-2 and TRBJ2-2, is GAGVSQSPSNKVTEKGKDVELRCDPISGHTALYWYRQSLGQGLEFLIYFQGNSAPDKSGLPSDRFSAERTGGSVSTLTIQRTQQEDSAVYLCASSSPTSSRSGELFFGEGSRLTVL.

The J gene is TRBJ2-7, the V gene TRBV29-1; TRBD2 agrees at 12 bases. Germline loops: CDR1 SQVTM, CDR2 ANQGSEA. CDR3 size: 14 residues. The junction had 9 bases not matched to a gene; V was cut back by 5 bases and J by 7 bases. This CDR3 is CSVSSSGRAGEQYF. CDR3 nucleotides: TGCAGCGTTTCCTCTAGCGGGAGGGCCGGGGAGCAGTACTTC.

In DNA, the CDR3 is TGCAGCGTTGTGACGAGTAACAATCAGCCCCAGCATTTT. It translates to CSVVTSNNQPQHF. The chain has TRBV29-1 and TRBJ1-5; no firm D call. The CDR3 has 13 residues. The germline CDR1 and CDR2 sequences are SQVTM and ANQGSEA. The V and J ends lost 4 bases and 3 bases respectively, with 10 bases between them.

V and J are TRBV6-1 and TRBJ1-1, with D possibly matching TRBD1 (6 bases). With 6 bases removed from V and 1 base from J, the gap between germline ends came to 12 bases. CDR3 length equals 14 residues. In germline, CDR1 is MNHNS, CDR2 SASEGT. In DNA form, the CDR3 reads TGTGCCAGCAGGAGGGGACAAGCGAACACTGAAGCTTTCTTT. This sequence encodes CASRRGQANTEAFF.

This clonotype has more than one count but fewer than ten. The CDR3 bases are TGTGCCAGCAGCTTTACTGCATCGGGCGACGAGCAGTACTTC. Protein product: CASSFTASGDEQYF. This chain joins TRBV11-2 and TRBJ2-7, with unresolved D. Germline CDR1 reads SGHAT; CDR2 reads FQNNGV. Trimming removed 3 bases from V and 5 bases from J, with 14 bases in between. The CDR3 runs 14 residues.

The chain recombines TRBV18 with TRBJ1-1; TRBD1 matches 9 bases. Germline V gene sequence: CDR1 KGHSH, CDR2 LQKENI. The length of the CDR3 is 16 residues. Losses at the gene ends were 3 bases for V and 4 bases for J; bases not matched to a gene: 9. The CDR3 sequence: CASSPIQGARSTEAFF. The CDR3 DNA reads TGTGCCAGCTCACCTATACAGGGGGCGCGGAGCACTGAAGCTTTCTTT.

On this clonotype: A much larger clone sits a single nucleotide away, making a read error possible. The chain has TRBV6-1 and TRBJ2-7; the match to TRBD2 covers 7 bases. The CDR3 sequence is 13 residues long. V shed 5 bases and J 0 bases; nucleotides not matched to a gene: 1. Germline CDR1 MNHNS, CDR2 SASEGT. The CDR3 sequence: CASSRTSSYEQYF. Here the CDR3 DNA reads TGTGCCAGCAGTCGGACTAGCTCCTACGAGCAGTACTTC.

This clonotype was counted between two and nine times. The chain couples TRBV29-1 to TRBJ2-2; D is possibly TRBD1 (6 bases). CDR1 and CDR2 (germline): SQVTM, ANQGSEA. V lost 8 bases and J 0 bases, leaving 10 bases between the germline ends. The CDR3 extends over 13 amino acids. In DNA, the CDR3 is TGCAGCTATGGGACAACGAACACCGGGGAGCTGTTTTTT. Amino acids: CSYGTTNTGELFF.

This clonotype was seen ten or more times. The V gene is TRBV20-1, the J gene TRBJ1-2; D possibly corresponds to TRBD1 (6 bases). The CDR3 totals 15 residues. The germline V gene has CDR1 DFQATT and CDR2 SNEGSKA (reference sequence). Trimming pared 4 bases from V and 3 bases from J, leaving 18 bases between. CDR3 protein: CSATGDIFTDYGYTF. The CDR3 DNA is TGCAGTGCTACCGGGGACATATTCACGGACTATGGCTACACCTTC.

This clonotype was counted many times. CDR3 amino acids: CASSVGSSNQPQHF. The CDR3 DNA reads as TGTGCCAGCAGTGTTGGGTCTAGCAATCAGCCCCAGCATTTT. This rearrangement joins TRBV9 to TRBJ1-5; D gene ambiguous. Germline V gene lookup returns CDR1 SGDLS and CDR2 YYNGEE. V was shortened by 5 bases and J by 0 bases, with 9 bases between the two germline ends. The CDR3 is made up of 14 amino acids. The full variable domain, in which reference TRBV9 and TRBJ1-5 provide the parts outside the CDR3, is DSGVTQTPKHLITATGQRVTLRCSPRSGDLSVYWYQQSLDQGLQFLIQYYNGEERAKGNILERFSAQQFPDLHSELNLSSLELGDSALYFCASSVGSSNQPQHFGDGTRLSIL.

There are a few counts of this clonotype. The rearrangement joins TRBV20-1 to TRBJ1-4; D uncertain. Trimming left V 4 bases short and J 8 bases short, with 14 bases between. The CDR3 sequence is 13 residues long. Germline values: CDR1 DFQATT, CDR2 SNEGSKA (reference sequence). The DNA of the CDR3 is TGCAGTGCTAATCCCCAAGGAACCGAAAAACTGTTTTTT. This gives the protein CSANPQGTEKLFF.

This clonotype has more than one count but fewer than ten. V usage is TRBV6-1 and J usage is TRBJ1-5, with D perhaps matching TRBD1 (5 bases). Germline loops: CDR1 MNHNS, CDR2 SASEGT. With 7 bases removed from V and 7 bases from J, the gap between germline ends came to 14 bases. The CDR3 has 13 residues. The CDR3 DNA is TGTGCCAGCAAGCCCTCAGGGAACCAGCCCCAGCATTTT. This translates into CASKPSGNQPQHF.

For this clonotype: This could be a read error, since a much larger clone is one nucleotide away. The CDR3: CSARGRDYEQCF. The CDR3 region has the DNA TGCAGTGCTAGAGGCAGGGATTACGAGCAGTGCTTC. The V and J genes are TRBV20-1 and TRBJ2-7; possible D gene TRBD1, 5 bases. The CDR3 covers 12 residues. The germline V gene encodes CDR1 DFQATT and CDR2 SNEGSKA (reference sequence).

This clonotype was counted at least ten times. V is TRBV20-1 and J is TRBJ2-7, with unresolved D. Germline V gene sequence: CDR1 DFQATT, CDR2 SNEGSKA (reference sequence). V was trimmed by 5 bases and J by 5 bases, leaving 10 bases between them. The CDR3 extends over 11 amino acids. The CDR3 protein is CSASGVDEQYF. DNA for the CDR3: TGCAGTGCTTCTGGGGTGGACGAGCAGTACTTC.

This clonotype has more than one count but fewer than ten. The gene calls are TRBV7-3 and TRBJ2-2, with 8 nucleotides matching TRBD1. The junction had 2 bases not matched to a gene; V was cut back by 5 bases and J by 3 bases. The CDR3 spans 14 residues. Germline loops: CDR1 SGHTA, CDR2 FQGTGA. The CDR3 DNA follows: TGTGCCAGCAGCAAGACAGGGGACACCGGGGAGCTGTTTTTT. Its translation: CASSKTGDTGELFF. The entire variable domain, with the rest obtained from reference TRBV7-3 and TRBJ2-2, is as follows: GAGVSQTPSNKVTEKGKYVELRCDPISGHTALYWYRQSLGQGPEFLIYFQGTGAADDSGLPNDRFFAVRPEGSVSTLKIQRTERGDSAVYLCASSKTGDTGELFFGEGSRLTVL.

This clonotype has only a few counts. V and J are TRBV7-9 and TRBJ2-7; the match to TRBD2 covers 10 bases. CDR3 length: 13 residues. V lost 11 bases to trimming and J lost 5 bases; unmatched junction nucleotides: 9. The germline V gene encodes CDR1 SEHNR and CDR2 FQNEAQ (reference sequence). This CDR3 reads CASGTSEIHEQYF. The CDR3 bases are TGTGCCTCGGGGACTAGCGAGATCCACGAGCAGTACTTC.

As regards this clonotype: The junction and the germline gene differ at one end; a read error may be behind it. The chain combines TRBV7-2 with TRBJ2-5, with TRBD1 identical over 7 bases. The CDR3 length is 16 residues. CDR1 and CDR2 (germline): SGHTA, FQGNSA. CDR3 DNA sequence: TGCGCCAGCAGCTTGAGGGGGCCACCAACACAAGAGACCCAGTACTTC. Encoded protein: CASSLRGPPTQETQYF.

This rearrangement joins TRBV30 to TRBJ1-2; D is perhaps TRBD1 (5 bases). This CDR3 spans 13 amino acids. Germline CDR1 and CDR2: GTSNPN and SVGIG (reference sequence). Trimming cost V 2 bases and J 8 bases, with 15 bases left between them. The CDR3 region has the DNA TGTGCCTGGAGTATCCGAAGGGGCAAGGGCTACACCTTC. Amino acid sequence: CAWSIRRGKGYTF.

This clonotype was detected many times. J is TRBJ2-7 and V is TRBV5-1; weak D call: TRBD2 (6 bases). Germline V gene data show CDR1 as SGHRS and CDR2 as YFSETQ. Trimming left V 0 bases short and J 6 bases short, with 16 bases between. The CDR3 loop spans 15 amino acids. The CDR3 DNA sequence: TGCGCCAGCAGCTTGGAGGAGGGCCGATCTTTCGAGCAGTACTTC. Translated: CASSLEEGRSFEQYF. The full variable domain, completed using reference TRBV5-1 and TRBJ2-7, is KAGVTQTPRYLIKTRGQQVTLSCSPISGHRSVSWYQQTPGQGLQFLFEYFSETQRNKGNFPGRFSGRQFSNSRSEMNVSTLELGDSALYLCASSLEEGRSFEQYFGPGTRLTVT.